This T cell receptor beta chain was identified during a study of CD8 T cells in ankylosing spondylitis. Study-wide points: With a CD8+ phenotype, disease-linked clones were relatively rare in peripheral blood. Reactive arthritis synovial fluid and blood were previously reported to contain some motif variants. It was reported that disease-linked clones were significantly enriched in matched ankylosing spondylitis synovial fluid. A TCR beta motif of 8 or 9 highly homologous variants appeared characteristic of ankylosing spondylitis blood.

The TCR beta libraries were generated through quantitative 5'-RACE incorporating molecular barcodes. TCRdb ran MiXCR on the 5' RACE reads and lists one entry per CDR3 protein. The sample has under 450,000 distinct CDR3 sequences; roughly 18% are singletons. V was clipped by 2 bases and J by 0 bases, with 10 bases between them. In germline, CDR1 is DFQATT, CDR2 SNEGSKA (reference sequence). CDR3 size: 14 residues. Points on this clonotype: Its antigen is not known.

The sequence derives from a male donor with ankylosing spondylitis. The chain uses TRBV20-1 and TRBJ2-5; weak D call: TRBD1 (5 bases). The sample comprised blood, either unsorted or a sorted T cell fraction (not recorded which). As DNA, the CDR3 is TGCAGTGCTAGAATCTCAGGGAACCAAGAGACCCAGTACTTC. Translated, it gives CSARISGNQETQYF.